These 11 T cell receptor beta chains were all obtained from the same sample, sequenced in a study of T cells in placental villitis. The immunoSEQ assay was v4. TCRdb's copy holds only in-frame clones and misses some; the assay was immunoSEQ multiplex PCR. This sample has several thousand clones, with about three quarters found just once. The sequenced sample was placental tissue containing maternal and fetal cells. The receptors shown here come from a human patient with infectious villitis; the placental T cells may come from both mother and fetus.

A note on this clone: The junction departs from germline at one end; a sequencing error may be responsible. This rearrangement joins TRBV6-1 to TRBJ1-2, with D unresolved. This CDR3 comprises 11 residues. Germline V gene sequence: CDR1 MNHNS, CDR2 SASEGT. CDR3 in DNA: TGTGCCAGTAGTGACAACTATGGCTACACCTTC. Translating gives CASSDNYGYTF.

The chain uses TRBV23-1 and TRBJ2-7; D is ambiguous. TRBV23-1 is designated an ORF whose function remains uncertain. The CDR3 loop spans 10 amino acids. V gave up 1 base and J gave up 6 bases, with 1 base separating them. CDR3 bases: TGCGCCAGCAGTCAATTCGAGCAGTACTTC. It is translated as CASSQFEQYF.

J is TRBJ2-5 and V is TRBV11-3; the D gene is possibly TRBD2 (6 bases). The CDR3 covers 12 residues. CDR1 SGHNT and CDR2 YENEEA come from the germline V gene. Trimming cost V 3 bases and J 4 bases, with 6 bases left between them. For the CDR3, the DNA is TGTGCCAGCAGCTTCGGGGGAGAGACCCAGTACTTC. The encoded protein is CASSFGGETQYF.

The genes are TRBV5-8 and TRBJ1-2; D ambiguous. Germline CDR1 SGHTS, CDR2 YDEGEE. V was trimmed by 0 bases and J by 7 bases, leaving 16 bases between them. CDR3 length: 15 residues. As DNA, the CDR3 is TGTGCCAGCAGCTTGGCCCGGGAGCCGTATGGTGGCTACACCTTC. Residues: CASSLAREPYGGYTF.

The V call is TRBV6-2 or TRBV6-3, the J call TRBJ2-7, with D maybe TRBD1 (5 bases). This CDR3 is built from 15 residues. Germline CDR1 reads MNHEY; CDR2 reads SVGEGT. V dropped 0 bases and J dropped 4 bases, with 13 bases sitting between them. The CDR3 DNA reads TGTGCCAGCAGTTACTCTTCAGGGATCCTTTACGAGCAGTACTTC. Encoded protein: CASSYSSGILYEQYF.

V usage is TRBV4-1 and J usage is TRBJ2-2; possible D gene TRBD2, 6 bases. V lost 1 base and J lost 5, with 11 bases in between. The germline V gene has CDR1 MGHRA and CDR2 YSYEKL. The CDR3 is 15 residues long. In DNA form, the CDR3 reads TGCGCCAGCAGCCAAGTGGAGGGGTGGACCGGGGAGCTGTTTTTT. Encoded protein: CASSQVEGWTGELFF.

The chain employs TRBV7-8 and TRBJ2-3, with a weak D call TRBD2 (7 bases). Germline CDR1 SGHVS, CDR2 FQNEAQ. The CDR3 runs 14 residues. The V end was cut by 3 bases, the J end by 8 bases, with 15 bases between. DNA for the CDR3: TGTGCCAGCAGCTTCGAGGGGGGGCAGCGTACGCAGTATTTT. This translates into CASSFEGGQRTQYF. Based on the CDR3 plus reference TRBV7-8 and TRBJ2-3, the full variable domain is GAGVSQSPRYKVAKRGQDVALRCDPISGHVSLFWYQQALGQGPEFLTYFQNEAQLDKSGLPSDRFFAERPEGSVSTLKIQRTQQEDSAVYLCASSFEGGQRTQYFGPGTRLTVL.

The chain combines TRBV29-1 with TRBJ2-1, with D tentatively TRBD1 or TRBD2 (6 bases each). The CDR3 extends over 19 amino acids. Deletions cut 7 bases from V and 3 bases from J, with 31 bases between. CDR1 and CDR2 (germline): SQVTM, ANQGSEA. The CDR3, as DNA: TGCAGCGCACGGAGGGCTGACAGGTCCTTGGGGAGTGGCTACAATGAGCAGTTCTTC. Translating gives CSARRADRSLGSGYNEQFF.

The chain combines TRBV6-5 with TRBJ2-1, with TRBD1 identical over 7 bases. CDR1 and CDR2 from the germline V gene are MNHEY and SVGAGI. The V and J ends lost 8 bases and 6 bases, in that order; junction bases with no gene match: 4. The CDR3 is 12 amino acids. Here the CDR3 reads CASEGQFNEQFF. In DNA form, the CDR3 reads TGTGCCAGCGAGGGACAGTTCAATGAGCAGTTCTTC.

CDR3 DNA: TGTGCCAGCAGCCCAGGGACAGGGTGGTCTAATGAGCAGTTCTTC. It translates to CASSPGTGWSNEQFF. This chain links TRBV11-2 with TRBJ2-1, with 9 bases matching TRBD1. J gave up 7 bases and V 5 bases, and 9 bases lay outside the gene matches. The CDR3 length is 15 residues. Germline V gene data show CDR1 as SGHAT and CDR2 as FQNNGV.

The chain has TRBV19 and TRBJ2-2; D is undetermined. Germline values: CDR1 LNHDA, CDR2 SQIVND (reference sequence). V lost 3 bases and J lost 2, with 4 bases in between. CDR3 length equals 13 residues. The CDR3, as DNA: TGTGCCAGTAGTATGTACAACACCGGGGAGCTGTTTTTT. It translates to CASSMYNTGELFF.